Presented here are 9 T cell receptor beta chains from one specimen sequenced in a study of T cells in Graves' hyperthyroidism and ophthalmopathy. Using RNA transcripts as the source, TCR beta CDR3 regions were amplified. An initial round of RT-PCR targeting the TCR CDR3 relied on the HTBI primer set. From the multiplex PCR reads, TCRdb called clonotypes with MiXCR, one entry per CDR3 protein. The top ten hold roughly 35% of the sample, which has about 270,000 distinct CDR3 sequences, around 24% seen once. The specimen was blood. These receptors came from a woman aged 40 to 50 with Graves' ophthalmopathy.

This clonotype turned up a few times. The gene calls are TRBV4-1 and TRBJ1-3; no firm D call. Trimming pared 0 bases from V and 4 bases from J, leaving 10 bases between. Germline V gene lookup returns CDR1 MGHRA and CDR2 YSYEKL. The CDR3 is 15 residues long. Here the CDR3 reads CASSQEGFGGNTIYF. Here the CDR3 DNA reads TGCGCCAGCAGCCAAGAAGGGTTCGGGGGAAACACCATATATTTT.

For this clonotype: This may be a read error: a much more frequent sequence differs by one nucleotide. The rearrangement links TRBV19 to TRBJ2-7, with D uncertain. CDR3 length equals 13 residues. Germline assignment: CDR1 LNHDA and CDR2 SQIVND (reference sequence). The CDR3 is CAGSTAAAYEQYF. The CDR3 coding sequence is TGTGCCGGTAGTACGGCGGCGGCCTACGAGCAGTACTTC.

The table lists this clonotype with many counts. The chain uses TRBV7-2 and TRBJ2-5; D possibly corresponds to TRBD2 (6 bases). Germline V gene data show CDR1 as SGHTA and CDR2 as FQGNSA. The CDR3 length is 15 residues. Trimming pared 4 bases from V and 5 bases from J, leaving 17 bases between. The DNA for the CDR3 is TGTGCCAGCAGCTGGCTAGCGACGAGGGCGGAGACCCAGTACTTC. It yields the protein CASSWLATRAETQYF. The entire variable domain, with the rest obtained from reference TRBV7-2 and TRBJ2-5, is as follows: GAGVSQSPSNKVTEKGKDVELRCDPISGHTALYWYRQSLGQGLEFLIYFQGNSAPDKSGLPSDRFSAERTGGSVSTLTIQRTQQEDSAVYLCASSWLATRAETQYFGPGTRLLVL.

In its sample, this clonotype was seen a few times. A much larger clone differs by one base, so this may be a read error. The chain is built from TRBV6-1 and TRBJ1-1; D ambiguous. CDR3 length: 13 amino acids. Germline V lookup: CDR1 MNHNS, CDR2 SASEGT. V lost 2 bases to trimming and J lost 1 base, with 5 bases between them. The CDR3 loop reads CASSEQWNTEAFF. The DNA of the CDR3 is TGTGCCAGCAGTGAACAATGGAACACTGAAGCTTTCTTT.

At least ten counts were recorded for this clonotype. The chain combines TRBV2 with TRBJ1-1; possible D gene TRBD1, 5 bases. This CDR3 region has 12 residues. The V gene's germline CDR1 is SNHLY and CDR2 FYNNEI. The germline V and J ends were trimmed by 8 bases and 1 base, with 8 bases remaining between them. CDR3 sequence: CASHQGNTEAFF. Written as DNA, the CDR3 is TGTGCCAGCCATCAGGGGAACACTGAAGCTTTCTTT.

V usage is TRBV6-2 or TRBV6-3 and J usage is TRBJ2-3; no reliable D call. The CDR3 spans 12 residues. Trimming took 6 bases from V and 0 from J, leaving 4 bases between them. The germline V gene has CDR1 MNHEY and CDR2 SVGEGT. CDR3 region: CASRASTDTQYF. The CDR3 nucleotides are TGTGCCAGCAGGGCGAGCACAGATACGCAGTATTTT.

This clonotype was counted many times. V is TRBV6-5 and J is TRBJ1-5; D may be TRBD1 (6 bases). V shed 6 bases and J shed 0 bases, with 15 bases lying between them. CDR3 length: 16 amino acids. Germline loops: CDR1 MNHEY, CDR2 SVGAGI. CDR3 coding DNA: TGTGCCAGCAGATTACGGGGGGCGAATAGCAATCAGCCCCAGCATTTT. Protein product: CASRLRGANSNQPQHF.

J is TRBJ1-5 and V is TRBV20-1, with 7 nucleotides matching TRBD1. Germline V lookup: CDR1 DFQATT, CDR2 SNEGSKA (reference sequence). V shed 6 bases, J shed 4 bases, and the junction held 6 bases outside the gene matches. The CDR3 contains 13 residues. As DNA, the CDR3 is TGCAGTGCCAGGACAGGAACAAATCAGCCCCAGCATTTT. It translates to CSARTGTNQPQHF.

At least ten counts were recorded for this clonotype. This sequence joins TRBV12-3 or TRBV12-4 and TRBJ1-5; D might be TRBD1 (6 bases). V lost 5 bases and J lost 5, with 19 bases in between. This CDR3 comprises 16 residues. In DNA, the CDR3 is TGTGCCAGCAGTGCCGGGGGGCGCGGGTTCCATCAGCCCCAGCATTTT. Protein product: CASSAGGRGFHQPQHF.